This entry concerns a single TCR beta chain. The trim removed 0 bases at V and 2 bases at J, leaving 3 bases unmatched. The CDR3 length is 15 residues. Germline V gene sequence: CDR1 MNHEY, CDR2 SVGAGI. The data were taken from a study of blood T cell repertoires in COVID-19. Overall study: COVID-19 samples from acute and convalescent phases originated in the United States, Italy and Spain.

Sequencing was performed with immunoSEQ multiplex PCR; in TCRdb, only in-frame clones are kept and a portion is missing. This sample has approximately 250,000 clones, with more than 75% found just once. This sequence originates from a woman aged 55-69 years in a cohort exposed to, infected with or recovered from COVID-19 (not recorded which). Material for sequencing was PBMCs or T cells enriched from blood (not recorded which). The rearrangement uses TRBV6-5 and TRBJ2-7; 8 nucleotides line up with TRBD1. CDR3 sequence reads: CASSYSTRGPYEQYF. In DNA, the CDR3 is TGTGCCAGCAGTTACTCGACCAGGGGGCCCTACGAGCAGTACTTC.